The 15 T cell receptor beta chains listed next were all sequenced from one sample in a study of blood T cell repertoires in COVID-19. Libraries were prepared by immunoSEQ multiplex PCR; TCRdb keeps only in-frame clonotypes and omits some of them. This sample has some 490,000 clones, with 80% to 90% found just once. Sequencing used peripheral blood. These receptors were obtained from a human donor in a cohort sampled during active COVID-19.

J is TRBJ2-7 and V is TRBV7-9, with TRBD2 matching 9 bases. The germline V gene encodes CDR1 SEHNR and CDR2 FQNEAQ (reference sequence). This CDR3 region has 15 residues. V lost 3 bases, J lost 6 bases, and 9 bases stayed unmatched. This chain's CDR3 is CASSFGGRAASEQYF. The CDR3 nucleotides read TGTGCCAGCAGCTTTGGCGGGAGGGCCGCCAGCGAGCAGTACTTC.

This clone has just one count. The chain links TRBV21-1 to TRBJ2-1; TRBD1, as called in the table, went unchecked against the DNA. TRBV21-1 is deemed a pseudogene. This CDR3 comprises 14 residues. The CDR3 DNA reads as TGTGCCAGCAGCAGGCCTGGAAGGGGCAATGAGCAGTTCTTC. Its translation: CASSRPGRGNEQFF.

As for this clone: This sample also contains other DNA sequences that code for the same CDR3. This chain connects TRBV5-1 to TRBJ2-3; 7 nucleotides agree with TRBD1. Trimming removed 4 bases from V and 1 base from J; junction bases left unmatched: 3. This CDR3 is 14 amino acids long. CDR1 is SGHRS, CDR2 YFSETQ, per germline. Here the CDR3 DNA reads TGCGCCAGCAGCCGTGACAGGGGCACAGATACGCAGTATTTT. This gives the protein CASSRDRGTDTQYF.

The chain links TRBV6-5 to TRBJ2-1; D not resolved. Trimming took 7 bases from V and 7 from J, leaving 11 bases between them. Germline V CDR1 and CDR2: MNHEY, SVGAGI. This CDR3 contains 12 residues. The CDR3 nucleotides read TGTGCCAGCAAGAGTAGTGGTAATGAGCAGTTCTTC. As protein: CASKSSGNEQFF.

This sequence joins TRBV9 and TRBJ2-6; 8 nucleotides agree with TRBD1. This CDR3 region has 16 residues. Germline loops: CDR1 SGDLS, CDR2 YYNGEE. Trimming at V came to 6 bases and at J to 0 bases, leaving 5 bases not matched to a gene. The CDR3 sequence is CASNRGTGSGANVLTF. CDR3 sequence (DNA): TGTGCCAGCAACAGGGGGACTGGCTCTGGGGCCAACGTCCTGACTTTC.

The chain combines TRBV28 with TRBJ1-1, with D uncertain. CDR1 and CDR2 (germline): MDHEN, SYDVKM. The CDR3 contains 14 residues. Trimming left V 3 bases short and J 1 base short, with 9 bases between. The CDR3 is CASSLAIQNTEAFF. CDR3 sequence (DNA): TGTGCCAGCAGTTTGGCCATCCAGAACACTGAAGCTTTCTTT.

V usage is TRBV15 and J usage is TRBJ2-1, with TRBD2 matching over 7 bases. With V trimmed by 8 bases and J by 4 bases, 8 bases remained unmatched. CDR3 length: 14 amino acids. Germline V gene lookup returns CDR1 LNHNV and CDR2 YYDKDF (reference sequence). The CDR3 nucleotides are TGTGCCACCCTAGGAGGCGGGAGTTACAATGAGCAGTTCTTC. Amino acids: CATLGGGSYNEQFF.

The chain is built from TRBV15 and TRBJ2-3; D is possibly TRBD2 (5 bases). This CDR3 is 15 amino acids long. The V gene lost 0 bases and the J gene lost 0 bases, with 7 bases spanning the gap. The V gene's germline CDR1 is LNHNV and CDR2 YYDKDF (reference sequence). DNA for the CDR3: TGTGCCACCAGCAGAGATTCGGGGAGCACAGATACGCAGTATTTT. Protein sequence: CATSRDSGSTDTQYF.

This chain joins TRBV4-1 and TRBJ2-6; 8 nucleotides align to TRBD1. Germline CDR1 is MGHRA and CDR2 is YSYEKL. J lost 2 bases, V lost 2 bases, and 14 bases had no gene match. The CDR3 is made up of 20 amino acids. CDR3 in DNA: TGCGCCAGCAGCCAAACGAGAAGCTCCGGGACAGGCCCTGGGGCCAACGTCCTGACTTTC. Its protein product is CASSQTRSSGTGPGANVLTF.

This chain links TRBV7-6 with TRBJ2-7; the match to TRBD1 covers 9 bases. V was clipped by 5 bases and J by 5 bases; unmatched bases: 4. Germline assignment: CDR1 SGHVS and CDR2 FNYEAQ. This CDR3 region has 13 residues. The CDR3 coding sequence is TGTGCCAGCAGCACGGGACAGGGCAACGAGCAGTACTTC. It yields the protein CASSTGQGNEQYF.

This rearrangement joins TRBV11-2 to TRBJ2-3; D not certain. The germline V gene has CDR1 SGHAT and CDR2 FQNNGV. This CDR3 is built from 14 residues. The V end was cut by 2 bases, the J end by 2 bases, with 8 bases between. CDR3 in amino acids: CASSLMRHTDTQYF. The DNA of the CDR3 is TGTGCCAGCAGCTTAATGCGGCACACAGATACGCAGTATTTT.

This chain joins TRBV4-1 and TRBJ2-5; tentatively, D is TRBD1 (6 bases). The CDR3 sequence is 15 residues long. CDR1 and CDR2 (germline): MGHRA, YSYEKL. V lost 0 bases and J lost 4, with 12 bases in between. The CDR3 nucleotides read TGCGCCAGCAGCCAAGATCTCGGGACATCAGAGACCCAGTACTTC. The encoded protein is CASSQDLGTSETQYF.

This clone has only a few counts. The V call is TRBV20-1, the J call TRBJ1-1; D is possibly TRBD1 (5 bases). Trimming cost V 3 bases and J 0 bases, with 8 bases left between them. The germline V gene has CDR1 DFQATT and CDR2 SNEGSKA (reference sequence). CDR3 size: 13 residues. The CDR3 loop reads CSASSGMNTEAFF. In nucleotides, the CDR3 is TGCAGTGCTAGTTCAGGGATGAACACTGAAGCTTTCTTT.

This chain connects TRBV6-2 or TRBV6-3 to TRBJ2-1; 12 positions agree with TRBD2. Unmatched junction bases numbered 2, after V lost 2 bases and J lost 9 bases. From germline, CDR1 is MNHEY and CDR2 SVGEGT. CDR3 length equals 14 residues. In DNA, the CDR3 is TGTGCCAGCAGTTACGCGACTAGCGGGAGTGAGCAGTTCTTC. Translation: CASSYATSGSEQFF.

This clone came up once. This rearrangement joins TRBV6-2 or TRBV6-3 to TRBJ1-2; 7 positions agree with TRBD1. Germline CDR1 and CDR2: MNHEY and SVGEGT. CDR3 size: 15 residues. V was pared by 4 bases and J by 2 bases, with 7 bases of the junction left unmatched. The CDR3 spells CASSLLDRRNYGYTF. CDR3 nucleotides: TGTGCCAGCAGTTTGTTGGACAGGCGCAACTATGGCTACACCTTC.